This record concerns one T cell receptor (beta chain) sequence. No antigen is known for it. Base-call qualities are not available, and no considerably larger clone is one nucleotide away. This entry comes from a study of T cell responses to AZD1222 COVID-19 vaccine (dated by TCRdb to the early 2020s). Describing the broader study: AZD1222 recipients with second doses at about 4 weeks or about 12 weeks were pooled, because spike-specific TCR depth and breadth did not differ between schedules. A total of over 230 trial participants underwent TCR sequencing, of whom about 200 had received two doses of AZD1222 and roughly 26 had received two doses of the MenACWY control vaccine. Trial participants were enrolled by age into 18-55, 56-69 and 70-plus year subgroups, with about 150, 28 and 57 TCR-sequenced participants respectively. Summary of the overall study and its limitations: The whole spike protein was spanned by vaccine-associated CD4 TCRs, and dominant responses were seen in regions 160-218 and 743-854. The 56-69-year group was small, and its depth increase did not reach significance, likely because of low power. Participants were mostly white British, with more females than males. The authors suggested clonal diversity may have been underestimated. Conclusions about previously exposed vaccinees are limited because only six or seven AZD1222 recipients were SARS-CoV-2 seropositive at baseline. Because no day 14 peak-response samples were available, the repertoires could be characterized only after the peak T cell response. Reportedly, almost half of the unique spike-specific TCRs recognized epitopes lying outside the regions that are mutated in the B.1.351 and B.1.1.7 variants. Spike-specific TCR breadth and depth rose significantly after two AZD1222 doses compared with day 0 and with MenACWY recipients.

The CDR3 regions of human TCRbeta chains were subjected to immunosequencing. Regarding the original processing steps: TCRs in the repertoires were matched against a reference library of SARS-CoV-2-specific TCRs that had been generated with the MIRA antigen-specificity platform. Breadth was defined as the fraction of unique TCRs that were SARS-CoV-2-associated, and depth was defined as the fraction of total T cells that were SARS-CoV-2-associated. Using the MIRA data, every spike-specific TCR was mapped to the spike region that the TCR reacted to and assigned to either a CD4 or a CD8 class. Log10-transformed breadth and depth values were compared by one-way ANOVA with Sidak's multiple comparisons tests. This is the immuneACCESS table as TCRdb keeps it, with only in-frame sequences that have V and J called. A part of the clones is gone; compared with another copy, unresolved V genes explain less than half, and the rest is unexplained. V, J and clone size reflect that table, while D and trimming were determined from the DNA. Counted in this sample were about 110,000 clones; around 95% of them appeared once. The ten most abundant clones make up roughly 2% of the sample.

This sample's time point label indicates: baseline before first vaccination. Vaccinee samples were obtained from the UK trials COV001 and COV002, which included a single-blind randomized controlled phase 2/3 trial of AZD1222 (ChAdOx1 nCoV-19) in healthy adults. For TCRbeta chain sequencing, PBMC samples were collected from trial participants at day 0 and at day 28 after the second dose. The receptor's source is an adult in good health. This specimen consisted of peripheral blood, obtained on day 0 of AZD1222 vaccination.

The DNA reads as follows: TGTGCCAGCAGCCCCGACAGTTTTGGCTACACCTTC. This encodes CASSPDSFGYTF. This chain is built from TRBV5-4 and TRBJ1-2; 5 matching bases give a weak D call of TRBD1. The CDR3 runs 12 residues from the cysteine to the phenylalanine. CDR3 DNA only is kept here, 36 bases in frame from base 1. CDR1 and CDR2, looked up from the germline V gene (reference sequence), are SGHNT and YYREEE. V gives up 4 bases and J gives up 7 bases, and the segment between their germline ends measures 11 bases.